This entry concerns a single T cell receptor (beta chain). Its specificity is not known. Each CDR3 protein is one row after TCRdb ran MiXCR on the 5' RACE reads. The sample lists hundreds of thousands of distinct CDR3 sequences, roughly a quarter occurring once. This sample is part of a study of identical twins. Study observations and caveats: The conclusions drew on cross-sectional statistical analysis instead of tracking the same donors. Insertions were fewer in abundant cord blood beta clonotypes, whereas memory repertoires showed none of this pattern.

V was pared by 3 bases and J by 3 bases, with 9 bases between. The CDR3 is 14 residues long. The germline gives CDR1 SGHRS, CDR2 YFSETQ. A further study also used this sample, focusing on T cells expressing NK-cell markers.

Sequenced: CD4+ T cells sorted from blood. The receptor comes from a woman aged 18-29 years in good health. J is TRBJ2-2 and V is TRBV5-1; the D is unclear. The DNA of the CDR3 is TGCGCCAGCAGCTCTCTCCGGGACACCGGGGAGCTGTTTTTT. Translation: CASSSLRDTGELFF. The whole variable domain, remainder taken from reference TRBV5-1 and TRBJ2-2, is KAGVTQTPRYLIKTRGQQVTLSCSPISGHRSVSWYQQTPGQGLQFLFEYFSETQRNKGNFPGRFSGRQFSNSRSEMNVSTLELGDSALYLCASSSLRDTGELFFGEGSRLTVL.